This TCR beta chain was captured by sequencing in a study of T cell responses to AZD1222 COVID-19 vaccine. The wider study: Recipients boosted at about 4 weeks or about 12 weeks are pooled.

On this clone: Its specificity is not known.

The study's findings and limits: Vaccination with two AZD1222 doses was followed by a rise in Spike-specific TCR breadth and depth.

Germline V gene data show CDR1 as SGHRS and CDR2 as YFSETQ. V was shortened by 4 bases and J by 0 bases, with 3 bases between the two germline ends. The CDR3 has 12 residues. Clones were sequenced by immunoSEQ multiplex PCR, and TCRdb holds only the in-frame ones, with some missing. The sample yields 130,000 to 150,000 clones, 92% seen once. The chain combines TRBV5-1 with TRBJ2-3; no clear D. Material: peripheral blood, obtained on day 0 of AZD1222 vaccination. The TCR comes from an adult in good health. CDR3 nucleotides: TGCGCCAGCAGCGGAAGCACAGATACGCAGTATTTT. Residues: CASSGSTDTQYF. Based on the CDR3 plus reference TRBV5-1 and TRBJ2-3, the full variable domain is KAGVTQTPRYLIKTRGQQVTLSCSPISGHRSVSWYQQTPGQGLQFLFEYFSETQRNKGNFPGRFSGRQFSNSRSEMNVSTLELGDSALYLCASSGSTDTQYFGPGTRLTVL.